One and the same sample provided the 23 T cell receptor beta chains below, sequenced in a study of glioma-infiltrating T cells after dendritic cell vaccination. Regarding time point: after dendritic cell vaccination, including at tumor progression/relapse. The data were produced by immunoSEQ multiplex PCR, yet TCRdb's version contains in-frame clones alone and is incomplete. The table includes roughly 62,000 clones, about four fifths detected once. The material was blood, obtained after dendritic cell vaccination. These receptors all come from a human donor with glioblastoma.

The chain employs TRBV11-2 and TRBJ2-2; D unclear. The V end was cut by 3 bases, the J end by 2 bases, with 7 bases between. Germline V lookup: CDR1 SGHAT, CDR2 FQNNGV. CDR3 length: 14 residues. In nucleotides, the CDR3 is TGTGCCAGCAGCTTGAACAGAAACACCGGGGAGCTGTTTTTT. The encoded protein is CASSLNRNTGELFF. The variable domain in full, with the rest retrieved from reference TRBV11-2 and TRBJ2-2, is EAGVAQSPRYKIIEKRQSVAFWCNPISGHATLYWYQQILGQGPKLLIQFQNNGVVDDSQLPKDRFSAERLKGVDSTLKIQPAKLEDSAVYLCASSLNRNTGELFFGEGSRLTVL.

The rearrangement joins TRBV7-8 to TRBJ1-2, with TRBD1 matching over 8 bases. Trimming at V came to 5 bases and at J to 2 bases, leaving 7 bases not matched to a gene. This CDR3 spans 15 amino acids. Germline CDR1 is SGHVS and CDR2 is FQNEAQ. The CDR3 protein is CASSPGGGANYGYTF. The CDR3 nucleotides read TGTGCCAGCAGCCCAGGGGGCGGCGCCAACTATGGCTACACCTTC.

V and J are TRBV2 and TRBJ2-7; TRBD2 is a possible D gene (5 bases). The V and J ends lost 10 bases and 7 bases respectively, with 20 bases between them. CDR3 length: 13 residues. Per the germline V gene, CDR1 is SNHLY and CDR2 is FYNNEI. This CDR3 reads CAIKARELGEQYF. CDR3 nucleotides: TGTGCCATCAAAGCGAGGGAGTTGGGGGAGCAGTACTTC. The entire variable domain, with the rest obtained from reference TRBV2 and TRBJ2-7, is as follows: EPEVTQTPSHQVTQMGQEVILRCVPISNHLYFYWYRQILGQKVEFLVSFYNNEISEKSEIFDDQFSVERPDGSNFTLKIRSTKLEDSAMYFCAIKARELGEQYFGPGTRLTVT.

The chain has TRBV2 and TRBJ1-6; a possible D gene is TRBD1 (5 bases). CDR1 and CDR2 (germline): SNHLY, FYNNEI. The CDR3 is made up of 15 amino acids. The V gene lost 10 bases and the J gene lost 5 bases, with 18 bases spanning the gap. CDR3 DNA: TGTGCCACCTCGCGAACGGACATCAATAATTCACCCCTCCACTTT. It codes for CATSRTDINNSPLHF.

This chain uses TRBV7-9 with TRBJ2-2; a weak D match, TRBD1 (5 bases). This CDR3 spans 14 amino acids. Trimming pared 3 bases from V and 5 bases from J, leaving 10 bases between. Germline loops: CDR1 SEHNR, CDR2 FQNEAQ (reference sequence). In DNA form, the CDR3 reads TGTGCCAGCAGCTTCGACAGCCCAACCGGGGAGCTGTTTTTT. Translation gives CASSFDSPTGELFF.

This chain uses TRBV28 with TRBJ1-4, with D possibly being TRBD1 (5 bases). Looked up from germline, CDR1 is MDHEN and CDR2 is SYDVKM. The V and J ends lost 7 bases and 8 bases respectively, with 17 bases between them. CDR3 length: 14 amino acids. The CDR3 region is CASTTSGDLEKLFF. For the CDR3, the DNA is TGTGCCAGCACCACCTCGGGGGACCTAGAAAAACTGTTTTTT.

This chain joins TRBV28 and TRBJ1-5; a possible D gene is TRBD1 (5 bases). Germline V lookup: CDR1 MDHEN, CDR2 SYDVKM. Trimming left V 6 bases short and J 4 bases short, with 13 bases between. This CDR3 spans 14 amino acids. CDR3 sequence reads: CASSTSGGNQPQHF. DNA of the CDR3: TGTGCCAGCAGCACCAGCGGGGGGAATCAGCCCCAGCATTTT.

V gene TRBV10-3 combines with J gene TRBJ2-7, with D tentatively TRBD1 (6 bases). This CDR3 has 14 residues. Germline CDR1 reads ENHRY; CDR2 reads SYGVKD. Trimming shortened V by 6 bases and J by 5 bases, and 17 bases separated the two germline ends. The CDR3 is CAIRNDRFGDEQYF. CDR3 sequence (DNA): TGTGCCATCAGGAACGACAGGTTCGGGGACGAGCAGTACTTC.

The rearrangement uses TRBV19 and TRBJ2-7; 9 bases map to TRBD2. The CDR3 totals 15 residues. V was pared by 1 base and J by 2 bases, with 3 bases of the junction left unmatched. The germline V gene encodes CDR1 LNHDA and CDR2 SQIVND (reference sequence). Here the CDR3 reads CASSIGSGGTYEQYF. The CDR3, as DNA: TGTGCCAGTAGTATAGGAAGCGGGGGGACCTACGAGCAGTACTTC.

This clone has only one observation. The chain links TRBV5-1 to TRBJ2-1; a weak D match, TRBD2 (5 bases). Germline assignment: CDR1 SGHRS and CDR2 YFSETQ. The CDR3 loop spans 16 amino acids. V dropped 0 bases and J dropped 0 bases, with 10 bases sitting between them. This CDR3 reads CASSLGVGSSYNEQFF. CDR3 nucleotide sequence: TGCGCCAGCAGCTTGGGAGTAGGGAGCTCCTACAATGAGCAGTTCTTC.

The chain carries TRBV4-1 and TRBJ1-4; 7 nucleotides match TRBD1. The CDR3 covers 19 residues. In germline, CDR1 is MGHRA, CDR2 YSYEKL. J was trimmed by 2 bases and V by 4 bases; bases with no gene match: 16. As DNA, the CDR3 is TGCGCCAGCAGCCTTCTCCTGGACAGGCGACACTATACTAATGAAAAACTGTTTTTT. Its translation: CASSLLLDRRHYTNEKLFF.

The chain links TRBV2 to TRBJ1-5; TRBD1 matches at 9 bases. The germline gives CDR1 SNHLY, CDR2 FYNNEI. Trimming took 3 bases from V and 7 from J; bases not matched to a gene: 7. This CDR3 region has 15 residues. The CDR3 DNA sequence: TGTGCCAGCAGTGACTTAGGGACAGGGAACCAGCCCCAGCATTTT. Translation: CASSDLGTGNQPQHF.

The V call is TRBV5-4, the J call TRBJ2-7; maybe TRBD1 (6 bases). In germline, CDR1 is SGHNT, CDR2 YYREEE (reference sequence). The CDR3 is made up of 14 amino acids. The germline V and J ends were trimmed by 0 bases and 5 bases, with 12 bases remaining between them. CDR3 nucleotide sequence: TGTGCCAGCAGCTTGGTTCCACAGGGCCACGAGCAGTACTTC. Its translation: CASSLVPQGHEQYF.

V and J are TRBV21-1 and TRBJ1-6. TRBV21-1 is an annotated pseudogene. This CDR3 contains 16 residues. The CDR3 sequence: CASSKGESSYNSPLHF. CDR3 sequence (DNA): TGTGCCAGCAGCAAAGGAGAGAGCTCCTATAATTCACCCCTCCACTTT.

The CDR3 loop reads CASSLVGGNNYGYTF. In nucleotides, the CDR3 is TGTGCCAGCAGCTTAGTCGGGGGTAATAACTATGGCTACACCTTC. The rearrangement joins TRBV7-2 to TRBJ1-2, with D perhaps matching TRBD1 (5 bases). Germline lookup yields CDR1 SGHTA and CDR2 FQGNSA. CDR3 size: 15 residues. V was clipped by 1 base and J by 1 base, with 10 bases between them.

The CDR3 DNA reads as TGCAGTGCTTATACAGGGGCCGAGCAGTACTTC. It specifies CSAYTGAEQYF. The V gene is TRBV20-1, the J gene TRBJ2-7, with TRBD1 matching over 7 bases. CDR1 and CDR2 (germline): DFQATT, SNEGSKA (reference sequence). The J segment lost 6 bases and the V segment lost 5 bases, leaving 4 bases of the junction unmatched. CDR3 size: 11 residues.

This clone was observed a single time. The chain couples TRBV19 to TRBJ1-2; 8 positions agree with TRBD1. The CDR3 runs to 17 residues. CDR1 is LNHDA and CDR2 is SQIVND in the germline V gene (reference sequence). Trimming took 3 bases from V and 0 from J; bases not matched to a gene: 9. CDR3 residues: CASSIGQGSFANYGYTF. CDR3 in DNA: TGTGCCAGTAGTATCGGACAGGGTAGTTTCGCTAACTATGGCTACACCTTC.

The CDR3 DNA follows: TGTGCCAGCTCACCACGAGGGTACGAGCAGTTCTTC. Translating it yields CASSPRGYEQFF. V and J are TRBV18 and TRBJ2-1; possible D gene TRBD2, 5 bases. The V end was cut by 1 base, the J end by 10 bases, with 8 bases between. Germline CDR1 reads KGHSH; CDR2 reads LQKENI. This CDR3 comprises 12 residues. The full variable domain, rest sourced from reference TRBV18 and TRBJ2-1, is NAGVMQNPRHLVRRRGQEARLRCSPMKGHSHVYWYRQLPEEGLKFMVYLQKENIIDESGMPKERFSAEFPKEGPSILRIQQVVRGDSAAYFCASSPRGYEQFFGPGTRLTVL.

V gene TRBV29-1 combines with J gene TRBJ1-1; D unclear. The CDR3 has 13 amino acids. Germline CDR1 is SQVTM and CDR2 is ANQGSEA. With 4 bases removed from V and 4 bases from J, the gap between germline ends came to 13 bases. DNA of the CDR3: TGCAGCGTTGTTCGGGATCCGGGCACTGAAGCTTTCTTT. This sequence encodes CSVVRDPGTEAFF.

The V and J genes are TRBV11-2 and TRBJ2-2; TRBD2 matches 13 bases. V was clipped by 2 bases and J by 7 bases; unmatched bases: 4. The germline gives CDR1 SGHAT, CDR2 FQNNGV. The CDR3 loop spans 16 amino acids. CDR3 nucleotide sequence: TGTGCCAGCAGCTTAACTAGCGGGGGGGCCCACGGGGAGCTGTTTTTT. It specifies CASSLTSGGAHGELFF.

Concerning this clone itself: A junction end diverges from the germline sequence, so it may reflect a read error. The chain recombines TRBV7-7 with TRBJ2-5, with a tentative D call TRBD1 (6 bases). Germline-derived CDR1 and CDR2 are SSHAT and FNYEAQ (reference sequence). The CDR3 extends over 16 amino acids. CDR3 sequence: CASSLGARGIGETQYF. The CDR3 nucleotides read TGTGCTAGCAGCTTAGGGGCCAGGGGCATAGGAGAGACCCAGTACTTC.

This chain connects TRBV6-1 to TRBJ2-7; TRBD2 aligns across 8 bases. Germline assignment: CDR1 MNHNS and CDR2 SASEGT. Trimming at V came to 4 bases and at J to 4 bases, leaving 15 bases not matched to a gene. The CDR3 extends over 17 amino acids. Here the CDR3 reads CASSGTSNLWGIYEQYF. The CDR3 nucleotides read TGTGCCAGCAGTGGGACTAGCAACTTGTGGGGGATATACGAGCAGTACTTC.

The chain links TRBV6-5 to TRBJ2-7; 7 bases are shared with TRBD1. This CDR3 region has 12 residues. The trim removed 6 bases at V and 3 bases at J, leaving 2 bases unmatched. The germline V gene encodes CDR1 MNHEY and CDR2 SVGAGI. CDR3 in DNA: TGTGCCAGCAGAAGGGACAGCTACGAGCAGTACTTC. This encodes CASRRDSYEQYF.